A selection of T cell receptor beta chains follows, all from one sample in a study of shared clonotypes between healthy human individuals. Only in-frame clones appear in the TCRdb table, and some are missing; sequencing was by immunoSEQ multiplex PCR. The data show 2 million to 3 million clones, 80% to 95% seen once. Source material: naive CD4+ T cells from PBMCs. The receptors stem from a man younger than 35 in good health. Some clones in this sample may be carry-over from other donors' samples. Both conserved end residues are part of each CDR3. A D gene is named only where the DNA matches it firmly. Some rows mark clone size as missing; the rest say once, few, many or name a class of expanded clone.

abundance	v_gene	d_gene	j_gene	CDR3nt	CDR3aa
-	TRBV28	-	TRBJ2-3	TGTGCCAGCAGTACCCTGACCCTCACAGATACGCAGTATTTT	CASSTLTLTDTQYF
-	TRBV19	TRBD1	TRBJ2-3	TGTGCCAGTAGTACCGGACAGGGGTCCCAATCATCAGATACGCAGTATTTT	CASSTGQGSQSSDTQYF
-	TRBV9	TRBD2	TRBJ2-6	TGTGCCAGCAGCCCCGCGGGGGGGCAGTCTGGGGCCAACGTCCTGACTTTC	CASSPAGGQSGANVLTF
-	TRBV15	TRBD1	TRBJ2-7	TGTGCCACCAGCAGTCTCCGGGACAGGGGGCTCGAGCAGTACTTC	CATSSLRDRGLEQYF
-	TRBV6-1	-	TRBJ1-2	TGTGCCAGCATGGACTGGGGGGCCTATGGCTACACCTTC	CASMDWGAYGYTF
-	TRBV28	-	TRBJ2-7	TGTGCCAGCAGTTTATTGCGGGAAGGGTACGAGCAGTACTTC	CASSLLREGYEQYF
-	TRBV28	-	TRBJ1-1	TGTGCCAGCAGTTTATTCGGGGAGGGCATGAACACTGAAGCTTTCTTT	CASSLFGEGMNTEAFF
-	TRBV7-2	-	TRBJ2-7	TGTGCCAGCAGCTTAGGGGGGAGCTACTACGAGCAGTACTTC	CASSLGGSYYEQYF
-	TRBV6-5	TRBD1	TRBJ1-4	TGTGCCAGCAGTTACAGGGGGCCAGCAACTAATGAAAAACTGTTTTTT	CASSYRGPATNEKLFF
-	TRBV28	-	TRBJ1-4	TGTGCCAGCAGTTCCGGGGGCGCGGGGGAAAAACTGTTTTTT	CASSSGGAGEKLFF
-	TRBV9	TRBD2	TRBJ2-1	TGTGCCAGCAGCGCGAGGACTAGCGGGAGCCCCTACAATGAGCAGTTCTTC	CASSARTSGSPYNEQFF
-	TRBV28	-	TRBJ2-5	TGTGCCAGCAGGGAAACAGGGCAGGGAGAGACCCAGTACTTC	CASRETGQGETQYF
-	TRBV11-2	TRBD1	TRBJ1-1	TGTGCCAGCAGCTTATTCCCACCCGGGACAGGCAACACTGAAGCTTTCTTT	CASSLFPPGTGNTEAFF
-	TRBV14	TRBD2	TRBJ2-1	TGTGCCAGCAGCGCCTCGGGGGGTAATGAGCAGTTCTTC	CASSASGGNEQFF
-	TRBV6-6	TRBD1	TRBJ1-5	TGTGCCAGCAGGTCCCTAACAGGGGGGAGCAATCAGCCCCAGCATTTT	CASRSLTGGSNQPQHF
-	TRBV7-8	TRBD2	TRBJ2-7	TGTGCCAGCAGCTTAAAGTTGATAGCGGGAGCCGGAGCAGAGCAGTACTTC	CASSLKLIAGAGAEQYF
-	TRBV30	-	TRBJ2-1	TGTGCCTGGAAGTTGGTCGCCGCCCAGTTCTTC	CAWKLVAAQFF
-	TRBV5-1	TRBD1	TRBJ2-3	TGCGCCAGCAGCTTCAGGGGGCGGGATTGGAGCACAGATACGCAGTATTTT	CASSFRGRDWSTDTQYF
-	TRBV5-1	-	TRBJ2-3	TGCGCCACCAAGAGTAGCGGCACAGATACGCAGTATTTT	CATKSSGTDTQYF
-	TRBV29-1	TRBD2	TRBJ2-1	TGCAGCGCCGGAGGACTAGCGGGATACAATGAGCAGTTCTTC	CSAGGLAGYNEQFF
few	TRBV15	TRBD1	TRBJ1-1	TGTGCCACCAGCAGAGGGGGGACAGGGGATGAAGCTTTCTTT	CATSRGGTGDEAFF
-	TRBV9	-	TRBJ2-1	TGTGCCAGCAGCGTAGCGGGAGACTACAATGAGCAGTTCTTC	CASSVAGDYNEQFF
once	TRBV5-1	-	TRBJ1-2	TGCGCCAGCACCGAGGTGGAGGACTATGGCTACACCTTC	CASTEVEDYGYTF
-	TRBV27	TRBD1	TRBJ1-5	TGTGCCAGCAGGGACAGGAGGAATCAGCCCCAGCATTTT	CASRDRRNQPQHF
-	TRBV9	-	TRBJ2-1	TGTGCCAGCAGCGTAGAGCCCATTCCAAGCTACAATGAGCAGTTCTTC	CASSVEPIPSYNEQFF
once	TRBV14	-	TRBJ2-3	TGTGCCAGCAGCCCCCAGCGCGTAAAAGCTAGCACAGATACGCAGTATTTT	CASSPQRVKASTDTQYF
-	TRBV4-2	-	TRBJ1-4	TGTGCCAGCAGCCAACCGCGGGGGACGGGAGAAAAACTGTTTTTT	CASSQPRGTGEKLFF
few	TRBV5-4	-	TRBJ1-1	TGTGCCAGCAGCTTGGTACAGGGTTCGGCTTTCTTT	CASSLVQGSAFF
-	TRBV28	-	TRBJ1-4	TGTGCCAGCCGACCTTACAGCCTGAATGAAAAACTGTTTTTT	CASRPYSLNEKLFF
-	TRBV30	-	TRBJ2-7	TGTGCCTGGAGTGCCCTAGACGGCAGCTCCTACGAGCAGTACTTC	CAWSALDGSSYEQYF
-	TRBV7-9	-	TRBJ2-7	TGTGCCAGCAGTCCCGGACATACGGAGAGCAAGCAGTACTTC	CASSPGHTESKQYF
-	TRBV28	TRBD1	TRBJ2-5	TGTGCCAGCAGTTTACCGGGACAGGGGAAGACCCAGTACTTC	CASSLPGQGKTQYF
-	TRBV19	-	TRBJ2-7	TGTGCCAGTAGTATAGGTGCAGATTCAGCCTACGAGCAGTACTTC	CASSIGADSAYEQYF
-	TRBV6-4	-	TRBJ2-1	TGTGCCAGCAGTGACTCTACGGGGGCCTACAATGAGCAGTTCTTC	CASSDSTGAYNEQFF
-	TRBV7-6	-	TRBJ2-1	TGTGCCAGCAGCTTAGTGGGCAGCCGGGGCGGCAATGAGCAGTTCTTC	CASSLVGSRGGNEQFF
once	TRBV4-1	TRBD1	TRBJ2-2	TGCGCCAGCAGCCCGACTGGACAGGTTAACACCGGGGAGCTGTTTTTT	CASSPTGQVNTGELFF
-	TRBV7-3	TRBD2	TRBJ2-7	TGTGCCAGCAGCTTAGGGACTAGCGGGAAGACCTACGAGCAGTACTTC	CASSLGTSGKTYEQYF
-	TRBV9	-	TRBJ1-1	TGTGCCAGCAGCGTAGGACCGGGAGGGTACACTGAAGCTTTCTTT	CASSVGPGGYTEAFF
-	TRBV28	-	TRBJ1-3	TGTGCCAGCAGTGGCAAACAGAGTTTCGGCACCATATATTTT	CASSGKQSFGTIYF
-	TRBV28	-	TRBJ2-1	TGTGCCAGCAGTTGGAGGGGGGAGGATGAGCAGTTCTTC	CASSWRGEDEQFF
-	TRBV14	TRBD2	TRBJ2-7	TGTGCCAGCAGCCCGGGACTATCCACGCAGTACTTC	CASSPGLSTQYF
-	TRBV2	TRBD2	TRBJ2-1	TGTGCCAGCAGTGAAGCAAGGTTACTAGCGGTCTACAATGAGCAGTTCTTC	CASSEARLLAVYNEQFF
-	TRBV18	TRBD2	TRBJ2-7	TGTGCCAGCTCACCAATGCGCGGGAGCTACGAGCAGTACTTC	CASSPMRGSYEQYF
-	TRBV5-4	-	TRBJ2-7	TGTGCCAGCAGCTTGATCGGGTCCTACGAGCAGTACTTC	CASSLIGSYEQYF
-	TRBV2	TRBD2	TRBJ2-7	TGTGCCAGCAGAATGACTAGCGGGAGAACCTACGAGCAGTACTTC	CASRMTSGRTYEQYF
-	TRBV28	-	TRBJ2-7	TGTGCCAGCAGTCGCCGTCGGGCTAGCGTCTCCTACGAGCAGTACTTC	CASSRRRASVSYEQYF